Listed below are T cell receptor beta chains from one sample, sequenced in a study of shared T cell receptors in the human thymus. Libraries were prepared by immunoSEQ multiplex PCR; TCRdb keeps only in-frame clonotypes and omits some of them. Of about 660,000 clones in the sample, approximately 89% are singletons; the top ten hold roughly 0.0086%. Separately, the same data were catalogued under a study of human thymus T cells.

Sequenced: thymocytes. The source is a boy younger than two with a congenital heart defect. The CDR3 runs from the conserved cysteine through the conserved F or W. A D gene is named only where the DNA matches it firmly.

d_call v_call cdr3_length cdr3_aa
NA TRBV4-1 15 CASSHPGAANYGYTF
TRBD1 TRBV28 16 CASSLCRRGPEGGYTF
TRBD2 TRBV18 18 CASSPRPPSGGLQETQYF
NA TRBV2 16 CASSEARLSLSGELFF
TRBD1 TRBV7-9 14 CASSTDRVKYEQYF
TRBD2 TRBV4-3 15 CASSQTSGGAGTQYF
NA TRBV19 11 CASHKNTEAFF
TRBD2 TRBV10-2 13 CASSKPSGYEQYF
NA TRBV27 14 CASSLRYGSTEAFF
NA TRBV29-1 17 CSVEVPGGHENTGELFF
NA TRBV5-6 18 CASSLVPFLAPSLNEQFF
TRBD2 TRBV5-5 15 CASRRGAGGTDTQYF
NA TRBV6-1 15 CASHGFGAPNQPQHF
TRBD1 TRBV18 12 CASSDRVGEQYF
NA TRBV25-1 15 CASSDMARGDSPLHF
NA TRBV4-3 15 CASSQDRVPTDTQYF
TRBD1 TRBV30 14 CAWRRTGSNSPLHF
NA TRBV6-5 13 CASSYGQNTEAFF
TRBD2 TRBV6-5 14 CASSETSGAYEQYF
NA TRBV7-9 14 CASSLATHAYEQYF
TRBD1 TRBV7-9 18 CASSLAPGQGVLNTEAFF
TRBD2 TRBV27 15 CASSPGTSPTDTQYF
NA TRBV7-9 14 CASSFGGATDTQYF
TRBD2 TRBV5-8 18 CASSRTSGRASGRYEQYF
NA TRBV25-1 12 CASSGPGHRYTF
TRBD1 TRBV7-2 21 CASSLAQEGQMPIPYNSPLHF
TRBD1 TRBV4-3 18 CASSQGQGGGSSNQPQHF
TRBD1 TRBV5-8 13 CASRQGGFQPQHF
TRBD2 TRBV30 16 CAWSVLWTSGENEQFF
TRBD2 TRBV27 15 CASSLAGGGSYEQYF
NA TRBV28 15 CASSLGSTVNQPQHF
NA TRBV27 18 CASSLSRASGYSDYGYTF
NA TRBV7-8 18 CASSWADRYSGVTDTQYF
TRBD1 TRBV14 18 CASSQDVPGQPAGNTIYF
TRBD2 TRBV5-1 12 CASSWGGSEQYF
NA TRBV11-2 15 CASSLGGPLVYGYTF
TRBD1 TRBV4-1 18 CASSQDGGRGRGNQPQHF
NA TRBV9 15 CASSVQGYGANVLTF
TRBD1 TRBV27 14 CASSYDRGGYEQYF
NA TRBV19 15 CASSPLTAPNSPLHF
TRBD2 TRBV7-6 15 CASSLISGKGDTQYF
NA TRBV20-1 10 CSATGNIQYF
NA TRBV9 16 CASSTEGRGSTDTQYF
TRBD1 TRBV6-1 16 CASSEKILGQGDGYTF
NA TRBV29-1 11 CSVGRGETQYF
TRBD1 TRBV12-5 16 CASGLIQQGAVAEAFF
NA TRBV5-1 18 CASSSKGGPLYHPYEQYF
NA TRBV30 11 CAPEEGNEQFF
NA TRBV14 17 CASSQAKRERSYNEQFF
TRBD2 TRBV4-3 16 CASSHGLAPSTDTQYF
NA TRBV27 18 CASSWSAPFPPSTDTQYF
NA TRBV29-1 14 CSVKPRGRDTEAFF
NA TRBV29-1 15 CSVGWSGASQETQYF
TRBD1 TRBV27 14 CASSLRQGHYEQYF
TRBD2 TRBV4-3 16 CASSQVAGAGYNEQFF
NA TRBV28 12 CASSPLGHEQFF
TRBD2 TRBV14 20 CASSQTLEASGNSSYNEQFF
NA TRBV19 13 CASSIGGTYEQYF
NA TRBV9 16 CASSERSLSSGNTIYF
TRBD1 TRBV4-3 14 CASSQEGQSNEQYF